The next 32 T cell receptor beta chains were all read from a single sample in a study of a mutant IDH1 vaccine in newly diagnosed glioma. Time point meaning: week 23, last vaccination. Vaccinated patients received 300 ug of mutant IDH1 20-mer peptide per dose, with topical imiquimod. Their antigen targets remain unknown. Generated by immunoSEQ multiplex PCR, the TCRdb table keeps only in-frame clones and is missing some. The table shows 58,000 or so clones, with about 87% occurring only once. The sequenced sample was PBMCs, obtained from a glioma patient whose treatment included an IDH1 peptide vaccine. The receptors derive from a man in his forties or fifties with glioma.

The V and J genes are TRBV4-2 and TRBJ1-5, with TRBD1 matching over 7 bases. J lost 7 bases, V lost 0 bases, and 6 bases had no gene match. The CDR3 has 15 amino acids. Per germline, CDR1 LGHNA and CDR2 YNFKEQ. Here the CDR3 DNA reads TGTGCCAGCAGCCAAGAGGGACAGTTGCGCCAGCCCCAGCATTTT. Its translation is CASSQEGQLRQPQHF.

The CDR3 region has the DNA TGTGCCAGCAGGCAAGCGAGATCCTACGAGCAGTACTTC. Translated, it gives CASRQARSYEQYF. The chain couples TRBV11-2 to TRBJ2-7; D gene uncertain. From germline, CDR1 is SGHAT and CDR2 FQNNGV. Deletions cut 6 bases from V and 1 base from J, with 10 bases between. CDR3 length: 13 amino acids.

This clone was counted between two and nine times. At one of its ends the junction is not consistent with the germline gene, which may arise from a read error. This rearrangement joins TRBV29-1 to TRBJ1-1, with D tentatively TRBD1 (5 bases). The CDR3 spans 9 residues. CDR1 is SQVTM, CDR2 ANQGSEA, per germline. The DNA of the CDR3 is TGCAGCCCCTCACAGAGGGACGGGTTT. It codes for CSPSQRDGF.

The chain recombines TRBV5-6 with TRBJ1-2, with D tentatively TRBD1 (5 bases). Trimming pared 5 bases from V and 0 bases from J, leaving 11 bases between. Germline V lookup: CDR1 SGHDT, CDR2 YYEEEE. This CDR3 comprises 14 residues. The CDR3 here is CASRLWGANYGYTF. As DNA, the CDR3 is TGTGCCAGCAGATTGTGGGGGGCTAACTATGGCTACACCTTC.

This chain uses TRBV7-8 with TRBJ1-1, with no clear D. V dropped 9 bases and J dropped 4 bases, with 21 bases sitting between them. Germline V lookup: CDR1 SGHVS, CDR2 FQNEAQ. CDR3 length: 15 amino acids. The chain's CDR3 is CASSLSSSRGTEAFF. The CDR3 coding sequence is TGTGCCAGTTCCCTATCCAGCAGTCGGGGCACTGAAGCTTTCTTT.

The chain employs TRBV6-5 and TRBJ1-1, with a weak D call TRBD1 (5 bases). From germline, CDR1 is MNHEY and CDR2 SVGAGI. The CDR3 totals 14 residues. V dropped 2 bases and J dropped 1 base, with 8 bases sitting between them. CDR3 protein: CASSYQQGNTEAFF. In DNA, the CDR3 is TGTGCCAGCAGTTACCAGCAGGGGAACACTGAAGCTTTCTTT.

The chain combines TRBV5-1 with TRBJ2-3, with 9 bases matching TRBD2. CDR3 length: 16 residues. Per germline, CDR1 SGHRS and CDR2 YFSETQ. Trimming at V came to 1 base and at J to 2 bases, leaving 5 bases not matched to a gene. The chain's CDR3 is CASSLKTSGNTDTQYF. CDR3 coding DNA: TGCGCCAGCAGCTTGAAGACTAGCGGAAACACAGATACGCAGTATTTT.

In nucleotides, the CDR3 is TGTGCCAGCAGCGTATCTGGGGGGGTCTACGAGCAGTACTTC. Encoded protein: CASSVSGGVYEQYF. The chain is built from TRBV9 and TRBJ2-7, with TRBD2 identical over 7 bases. Germline-derived CDR1 and CDR2 are SGDLS and YYNGEE. V gave up 1 base and J gave up 3 bases; unmatched junction bases: 4. The CDR3 loop spans 14 amino acids.

The CDR3 region is CASSYSSGGGNEQFF. The DNA for the CDR3 is TGTGCCAGCAGTTACAGCTCTGGGGGAGGGAATGAGCAGTTCTTC. This chain links TRBV6-5 with TRBJ2-1, with 7 positions matching TRBD2. The CDR3 consists of 15 residues. J lost 7 bases, V lost 2 bases, and 8 bases had no gene match. Germline loops: CDR1 MNHEY, CDR2 SVGAGI.

This clone was picked up a small number of times. This rearrangement joins TRBV28 to TRBJ2-1, with TRBD1 matching 7 bases. Losses at the gene ends were 4 bases for V and 3 bases for J; bases not matched to a gene: 6. The CDR3 totals 15 residues. The germline V gene has CDR1 MDHEN and CDR2 SYDVKM. CDR3 amino acids: CASSWPTGYYNEQFF. The CDR3 DNA is TGTGCCAGCAGTTGGCCGACAGGGTACTACAATGAGCAGTTCTTC.

The rearrangement links TRBV19 to TRBJ2-1, with D unclear. CDR1 LNHDA and CDR2 SQIVND come from the germline V gene (reference sequence). This CDR3 is built from 13 residues. Between the trimmed V and J ends, which lost 7 bases and 6 bases, there was a span of 13 bases. The CDR3 region is CASTRSLSNEQFF. The CDR3 DNA is TGTGCCAGTACCAGATCCCTCTCCAATGAGCAGTTCTTC.

J is TRBJ1-2 and V is TRBV5-1, with D tentatively TRBD1 (5 bases). V lost 4 bases and J 0 bases, leaving 19 bases between the germline ends. The CDR3 runs 17 residues. From germline, CDR1 is SGHRS and CDR2 YFSETQ. The CDR3 sequence: CASSERQGARSNYGYTF. DNA for the CDR3: TGCGCCAGCAGCGAAAGACAAGGGGCCCGCTCTAACTATGGCTACACCTTC.

This rearrangement joins TRBV10-3 to TRBJ1-1; maybe TRBD1 (5 bases). Germline CDR1 is ENHRY and CDR2 is SYGVKD. This CDR3 has 13 amino acids. V was clipped by 3 bases and J by 8 bases, with 13 bases between them. In DNA form, the CDR3 reads TGTGCCATCAGTGACTCGAATGACAGAGAAGCTTTCTTT. Residues: CAISDSNDREAFF.

The CDR3 nucleotides read TGCGCCAGCAGCTTGGTAGCGGGAGCCACCGGGGAGCTGTTTTTT. It codes for CASSLVAGATGELFF. The V gene is TRBV5-1, the J gene TRBJ2-2; 9 nucleotides line up with TRBD2. Trimming took 0 bases from V and 4 from J; bases not matched to a gene: 1. The CDR3 covers 15 residues. The germline gives CDR1 SGHRS, CDR2 YFSETQ. Filled out from reference TRBV5-1 and TRBJ2-2, the complete variable domain reads KAGVTQTPRYLIKTRGQQVTLSCSPISGHRSVSWYQQTPGQGLQFLFEYFSETQRNKGNFPGRFSGRQFSNSRSEMNVSTLELGDSALYLCASSLVAGATGELFFGEGSRLTVL.

The sample holds one count of this clone. The CDR3 nucleotides read TGTGCCATCAAGCCTAGCGAGGGACTAGCGGGAGGGCCGGGAGAGACCCAGTACTTC. Residues: CAIKPSEGLAGGPGETQYF. The chain joins TRBV10-3 to TRBJ2-5; 16 bases agree with TRBD2. This CDR3 contains 19 residues. Germline loops: CDR1 ENHRY, CDR2 SYGVKD. Trimming cost V 7 bases and J 4 bases; bases outside gene matches: 15.

The chain has TRBV5-1 and TRBJ2-5; weak D call: TRBD1 (5 bases). The germline V and J ends were trimmed by 5 bases and 0 bases, with 8 bases remaining between them. There are 13 residues in the CDR3. Germline CDR1 reads SGHRS; CDR2 reads YFSETQ. CDR3 sequence: CASRPTDQETQYF. In DNA form, the CDR3 reads TGCGCCAGCAGACCGACAGACCAAGAGACCCAGTACTTC. The variable domain in full, with the rest retrieved from reference TRBV5-1 and TRBJ2-5, is KAGVTQTPRYLIKTRGQQVTLSCSPISGHRSVSWYQQTPGQGLQFLFEYFSETQRNKGNFPGRFSGRQFSNSRSEMNVSTLELGDSALYLCASRPTDQETQYFGPGTRLLVL.

This chain connects TRBV5-3 to TRBJ1-5; D may be TRBD1 (5 bases). TRBV5-3 falls under the ORF class, with uncertain function. Trimming cost V 2 bases and J 5 bases, with 8 bases left between them. This CDR3 is 13 amino acids long. The CDR3 DNA reads TGTGCCAGAAGCTTTTGGGGGGATCAGCCCCAGCATTTT. It specifies CARSFWGDQPQHF.

This rearrangement joins TRBV7-3 to TRBJ1-1, with D perhaps TRBD1 (5 bases). Germline assignment: CDR1 SGHTA and CDR2 FQGTGA. The V end lost 2 bases, the J end lost 1 base, and 11 bases lay between the germline ends. This CDR3 comprises 15 residues. The CDR3 loop is CASSLGQGGNTEAFF. The CDR3 DNA reads as TGTGCCAGCAGCTTAGGGCAGGGTGGGAACACTGAAGCTTTCTTT.

The V call is TRBV29-1, the J call TRBJ2-3; 7 bases agree with TRBD1. The CDR3 sequence is 15 residues long. Unmatched junction bases numbered 11, after V lost 6 bases and J lost 2 bases. Germline V gene lookup returns CDR1 SQVTM and CDR2 ANQGSEA. CDR3 region: CSVTPPTGFTDTQYF. The DNA for the CDR3 is TGCAGCGTGACCCCCCCGACAGGGTTCACAGATACGCAGTATTTT.

The V call is TRBV1, the J call TRBJ2-5; TRBD2 is the table's D call and was not checked against the DNA. TRBV1 is a pseudogene segment. The CDR3 contains 19 residues. The CDR3 DNA sequence: TGCACCAGCAGCCAAGCGGGTTTAACCTCGAACTGGACGGGGGAGACCCAGTACTTC. Translated: CTSSQAGLTSNWTGETQYF.

This chain links TRBV19 with TRBJ2-1, with 7 nucleotides matching TRBD1. This CDR3 has 15 amino acids. The germline CDR1 and CDR2 sequences are LNHDA and SQIVND (reference sequence). The trim removed 4 bases at V and 4 bases at J, leaving 7 bases unmatched. The CDR3 nucleotides read TGTGCCAGTAGTAAACAGGGGCCTTTATACAATGAGCAGTTCTTC. Its translation is CASSKQGPLYNEQFF.

V is TRBV27 and J is TRBJ2-7; TRBD2 matches 11 bases. Germline-derived CDR1 and CDR2 are MNHEY and SMNVEV (reference sequence). The ends lost 3 bases at V and 1 base at J; junction bases unmatched: 11. This CDR3 is built from 18 residues. The CDR3 is CASSFAKTSGSPSYEQYF. The CDR3 DNA follows: TGTGCCAGCAGTTTCGCAAAAACTAGCGGGAGTCCTTCCTACGAGCAGTACTTC.

The chain carries TRBV18 and TRBJ1-1; tentatively, D is TRBD1 (6 bases). CDR1 and CDR2 from the germline V gene are KGHSH and LQKENI. The CDR3 runs to 13 residues. V lost 8 bases, J lost 1 base, and 11 bases lay in between. The CDR3 DNA sequence: TGTGCCAGCGCGCAGGGGACGAACACTGAAGCTTTCTTT. This gives the protein CASAQGTNTEAFF.

This clone was seen a single time. The chain carries TRBV7-2 and TRBJ2-5, with 9 bases fitting TRBD2. J gave up 5 bases and V 3 bases, and 13 bases lay outside the gene matches. This CDR3 has 17 amino acids. Germline values: CDR1 SGHTA, CDR2 FQGNSA. In DNA, the CDR3 is TGTGCCAGCAGCTTGATAGCGGGAGTACCCCAGTGGGAGACCCAGTACTTC. Amino acid sequence: CASSLIAGVPQWETQYF. The entire variable domain, with the rest obtained from reference TRBV7-2 and TRBJ2-5, is as follows: GAGVSQSPSNKVTEKGKDVELRCDPISGHTALYWYRQSLGQGLEFLIYFQGNSAPDKSGLPSDRFSAERTGGSVSTLTIQRTQQEDSAVYLCASSLIAGVPQWETQYFGPGTRLLVL.

The gene calls are TRBV25-1 and TRBJ2-2; D is unclear. The CDR3 contains 11 residues. V lost 7 bases to trimming and J lost 6 bases, with 6 bases between them. Germline CDR1 MGHDK, CDR2 SYGVNS. Here the CDR3 reads CASTAAGELFF. The DNA of the CDR3 is TGTGCCAGCACAGCCGCCGGGGAGCTGTTTTTT.

The J gene is TRBJ2-1, the V gene TRBV15; the match to TRBD2 covers 8 bases. The length of the CDR3 is 18 residues. J was trimmed by 4 bases and V by 3 bases; bases with no gene match: 14. CDR1 is LNHNV, CDR2 YYDKDF, per germline (reference sequence). Here the CDR3 reads CATSRGPSVSGIYNEQFF. The DNA of the CDR3 is TGTGCCACCAGCAGGGGACCCTCTGTTAGCGGGATATACAATGAGCAGTTCTTC.

The CDR3 sequence is CASSPRTGMGYTF. The CDR3 coding sequence is TGTGCCAGTAGTCCCCGGACAGGGATGGGCTACACCTTC. The chain carries TRBV19 and TRBJ1-2; 8 bases match TRBD1. Germline V CDR1 and CDR2: LNHDA, SQIVND (reference sequence). Trimming removed 5 bases from V and 8 bases from J; junction bases left unmatched: 7. The length of the CDR3 is 13 residues.

This chain uses TRBV5-1 with TRBJ2-7; D is ambiguous. V lost 1 base and J lost 1, with 9 bases in between. The CDR3 has 14 amino acids. Germline V gives CDR1 SGHRS, CDR2 YFSETQ. In nucleotides, the CDR3 is TGCGCCAGCAGCTTGCAAGCCAGTTCCTACGAGCAGTACTTC. It codes for CASSLQASSYEQYF.

The CDR3 sequence is CASSIGAQLNQPQHF. The CDR3 region has the DNA TGTGCCAGTAGTATCGGTGCGCAGCTCAATCAGCCCCAGCATTTT. The V gene is TRBV19, the J gene TRBJ1-5; D gene uncertain. This CDR3 spans 15 amino acids. V dropped 3 bases and J dropped 3 bases, with 12 bases sitting between them. Per the germline V gene, CDR1 is LNHDA and CDR2 is SQIVND (reference sequence).

This rearrangement joins TRBV4-1 to TRBJ2-1, with 13 bases lining up with TRBD2. The junction had 19 bases not matched to a gene; V was cut back by 0 bases and J by 5 bases. Germline V lookup: CDR1 MGHRA, CDR2 YSYEKL. CDR3 length: 22 residues. The DNA for the CDR3 is TGCGCCAGCAGCCAAGATCGAGCCGGAGGAACGGGACTAGCGGGATCTAACAATGAGCAGTTCTTC. Translation: CASSQDRAGGTGLAGSNNEQFF.

V gene TRBV7-2 combines with J gene TRBJ2-3, with D possibly matching TRBD2 (6 bases). This CDR3 is built from 16 residues. Deletions cut 7 bases from V and 0 bases from J, with 17 bases between. From germline, CDR1 is SGHTA and CDR2 FQGNSA. The CDR3 DNA reads TGTGCCAGCAAATTGTTCGGCAGCGGGAGCACAGATACGCAGTATTTT. Amino acid sequence: CASKLFGSGSTDTQYF.

The V call is TRBV18, the J call TRBJ2-1; tentatively, D is TRBD1 (8 bases). Per the germline V gene, CDR1 is KGHSH and CDR2 is LQKENI. This CDR3 has 14 amino acids. The V end was cut by 2 bases, the J end by 9 bases, with 14 bases between. CDR3 sequence reads: CASSPVQGGSEQFF. DNA of the CDR3: TGTGCCAGCTCACCAGTACAGGGGGGGAGTGAGCAGTTCTTC.